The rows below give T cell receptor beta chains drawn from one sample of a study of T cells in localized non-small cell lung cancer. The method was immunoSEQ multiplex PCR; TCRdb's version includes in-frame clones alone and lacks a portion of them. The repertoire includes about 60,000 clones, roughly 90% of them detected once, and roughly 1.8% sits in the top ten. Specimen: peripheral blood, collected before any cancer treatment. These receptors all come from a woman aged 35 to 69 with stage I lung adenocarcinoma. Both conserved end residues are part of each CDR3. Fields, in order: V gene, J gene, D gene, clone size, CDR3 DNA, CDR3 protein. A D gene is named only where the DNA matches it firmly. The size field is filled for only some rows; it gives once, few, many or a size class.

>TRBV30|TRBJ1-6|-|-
TGTGCCTGGAGTCGGGGGTATAATTCACCCCTCCACTTT
CAWSRGYNSPLHF
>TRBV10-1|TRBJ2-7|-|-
TGCGCCAGCAGTCCAGGGTACTACGAGCAGTACTTC
CASSPGYYEQYF
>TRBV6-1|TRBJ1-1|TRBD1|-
TGTGCCAGCAGTTGGGGACAGGGGGTGGCTTTCTTT
CASSWGQGVAFF
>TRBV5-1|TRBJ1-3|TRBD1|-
TGCGCCAGCAGCTCCGACAGGGCCGGAAACACCATATATTTT
CASSSDRAGNTIYF
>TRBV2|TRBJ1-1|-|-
TGTGCCAGCCGTCTGGGTAGAGACACTGAAGCTTTCTTT
CASRLGRDTEAFF
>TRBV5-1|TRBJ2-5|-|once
TGCGCCAGCAGCTCGACGGGGGGCCAGGGGGAGACCCAGTACTTC
CASSSTGGQGETQYF
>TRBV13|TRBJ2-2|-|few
TGTGCCAGCAGCTTAATGTCAGGGGCAAGAGGGGAGCTGTTTTTT
CASSLMSGARGELFF
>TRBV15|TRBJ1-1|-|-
TGTGCCACCAGCTATGCCCGATGGACTGAAGCTTTCTTT
CATSYARWTEAFF
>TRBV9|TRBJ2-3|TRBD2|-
TGTGCCAGCAGCGCTAGCGGGAGGACAGATACGCAGTATTTT
CASSASGRTDTQYF
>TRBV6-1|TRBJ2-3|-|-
TGTGCCAGCAGTGAAGCCGGACGTAGCACAGATACGCAGTATTTT
CASSEAGRSTDTQYF
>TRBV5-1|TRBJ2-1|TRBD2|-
TGCGCCAGCCACTCTCTGGGACTAGCGGGCCCCAATGAGCAGTTCTTC
CASHSLGLAGPNEQFF
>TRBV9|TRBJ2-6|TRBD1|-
TGTGCCAGCAGCGCCAGACAGGGGGCGGATGGGGCCAACGTCCTGACTTTC
CASSARQGADGANVLTF
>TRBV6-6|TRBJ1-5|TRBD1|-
TGTGCCAGCTGCCGGACAGGGAGGGATCAGCCCCAGCATTTT
CASCRTGRDQPQHF
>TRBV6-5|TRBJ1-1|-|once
TGTGCCAGCAGTTACTCTGCGGAAATGAACACTGAAGCTTTCTTT
CASSYSAEMNTEAFF
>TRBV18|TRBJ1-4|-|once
TGTGCCAGCTCACCTGGGCAGGGGATATATGAAAAACTGTTTTTT
CASSPGQGIYEKLFF
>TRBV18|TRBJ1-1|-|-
TGTGCCAGCTCACCACCGGGGAGGAAAGGTGAAGCTTTCTTT
CASSPPGRKGEAFF
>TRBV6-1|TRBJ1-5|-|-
TGTGCCAGCAGTTTCAGGGATGGTCAGCCCCAGCATTTT
CASSFRDGQPQHF
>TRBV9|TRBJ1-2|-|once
TGTGCCAGCAGCACCTGGACAGATAATAACTATGGCTACACCTTC
CASSTWTDNNYGYTF
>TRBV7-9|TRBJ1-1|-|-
TGTGCCAGCAGCGCAAACCAGGGATCAGCTTTCTTT
CASSANQGSAFF
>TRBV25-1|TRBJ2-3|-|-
TGTGCCAGCAGTGAATTGTGGAGCACAGATACGCAGTATTTT
CASSELWSTDTQYF